Reported below is one T cell receptor (beta chain). This sample was included in a study of shared clonotypes between healthy human individuals. Genomic DNA per cell subset filled all wells of several immunoSEQ plates. Measured with immunoSEQ multiplex PCR; TCRdb has only the in-frame clones, and not every one. This sample has fewer than 3 million clones; under 95% occur once, and the top ten carry around 0.4%. This CDR3 is built from 14 residues. Per the germline V gene, CDR1 is SEHNR and CDR2 is FQNEAQ (reference sequence). After removal of 4 bases from V and 7 bases from J, the junction contained 4 bases not matched to a gene.

The sequence derives from a man in his late teens or twenties in good health. Some clones in this sample may be carry-over from other donors' samples. Sample: naive CD4+ T cells from PBMCs. Stated subset: CD45RA+ positively selected. This sequence joins TRBV7-9 and TRBJ1-4; TRBD1 aligns across 9 bases. The CDR3 sequence: CASSSDRGIEKLFF. CDR3 in DNA: TGTGCCAGCAGCTCGGACAGGGGAATTGAAAAACTGTTTTTT.